These 26 T cell receptor beta chains were all obtained from the same sample, sequenced in a study of cytomegalovirus exposure and HLA in healthy donors. Profiling relied on immunoSEQ multiplex PCR, and the TCRdb table lists in-frame clones only, not all of them. The data contain roughly 150,000 clones, more than 75% of them seen just once; the ten biggest clones take up 2.5% to 3.5%. Specimen: PBMCs. The source of these receptors is a man aged 18 to 30 in good health and CMV-seronegative.

The rearrangement links TRBV28 to TRBJ2-2, with 8 nucleotides matching TRBD1. Germline loops: CDR1 MDHEN, CDR2 SYDVKM. V lost 5 bases and J lost 2; bases outside the gene matches: 7. This CDR3 has 16 residues. CDR3 DNA: TGTGCCAGCAGTCTGGGACAGGCATCCAACACCGGGGAGCTGTTTTTT. It encodes CASSLGQASNTGELFF. The whole variable domain, remainder taken from reference TRBV28 and TRBJ2-2, is DVKVTQSSRYLVKRTGEKVFLECVQDMDHENMFWYRQDPGLGLRLIYFSYDVKMKEKGDIPEGYSVSREKKERFSLILESASTNQTSMYLCASSLGQASNTGELFFGEGSRLTVL.

The chain links TRBV5-5 to TRBJ2-4; 8 bases align to TRBD2. The CDR3 sequence is 19 residues long. Looked up from germline, CDR1 is SGHKS and CDR2 is YYEKEE (reference sequence). Trimming at V came to 4 bases and at J to 4 bases, leaving 19 bases not matched to a gene. CDR3 in amino acids: CASSLSWPGLGSVKNIQYF. As DNA, the CDR3 is TGTGCCAGCAGCCTGTCGTGGCCGGGACTAGGAAGTGTAAAAAACATTCAGTACTTC. Combining the CDR3 with reference TRBV5-5 and TRBJ2-4 gives the whole variable domain DAGVTQSPTHLIKTRGQQVTLRCSPISGHKSVSWYQQVLGQGPQFIFQYYEKEERGRGNFPDRFSARQFPNYSSELNVNALLLGDSALYLCASSLSWPGLGSVKNIQYFGAGTRLSVL.

The CDR3 sequence: CASNLAGADTQYF. Here the CDR3 DNA reads TGTGCCAGCAATCTAGCGGGTGCCGATACGCAGTATTTT. V gene TRBV27 combines with J gene TRBJ2-3; 8 bases are shared with TRBD2. CDR3 length: 13 amino acids. V trimming: 7 bases; J trimming: 6 bases; junction bases outside the gene matches: 6. Germline V CDR1 and CDR2: MNHEY, SMNVEV (reference sequence).

The chain joins TRBV6-1 to TRBJ2-2; possibly TRBD2 for D (6 bases). The germline CDR1 and CDR2 sequences are MNHNS and SASEGT. The CDR3 extends over 13 amino acids. V lost 9 bases to trimming and J lost 6 bases, with 14 bases between them. The CDR3 nucleotides read TGTGCCAGTCGCCTGACTAGTTCCGGGGAGCTGTTTTTT. Amino acid sequence: CASRLTSSGELFF.

The chain carries TRBV28 and TRBJ2-3, with TRBD1 matching 9 bases. The germline CDR1 and CDR2 sequences are MDHEN and SYDVKM. The CDR3 covers 15 residues. After removal of 5 bases from V and 3 bases from J, the junction contained 6 bases not matched to a gene. The CDR3 region has the DNA TGTGCCAGCAGTACAAGGACAGGGGATACAGATACGCAGTATTTT. Amino acid sequence: CASSTRTGDTDTQYF.

The chain's CDR3 is CASGFGGRETQYF. CDR3 in DNA: TGTGCTAGTGGTTTTGGAGGGAGGGAGACCCAGTACTTC. This chain joins TRBV12-5 and TRBJ2-5; D might be TRBD2 (6 bases). Germline V gene data show CDR1 as LGHNT and CDR2 as FRNRAP. The CDR3 covers 13 residues. V was clipped by 3 bases and J by 5 bases, with 10 bases between them. Supplemented by reference TRBV12-5 and TRBJ2-5, the full variable domain reads DARVTQTPRHKVTEMGQEVTMRCQPILGHNTVFWYRQTMMQGLELLAYFRNRAPLDDSGMPKDRFSAEMPDATLATLKIQPSEPRDSAVYFCASGFGGRETQYFGPGTRLLVL.

The chain has TRBV30 and TRBJ2-3, with D unresolved. This CDR3 spans 13 amino acids. The V gene lost 4 bases and the J gene lost 9 bases, with 17 bases spanning the gap. The germline gives CDR1 GTSNPN, CDR2 SVGIG (reference sequence). CDR3: CAWNETPGNTQYF. The CDR3 DNA sequence: TGTGCCTGGAATGAGACTCCCGGTAACACGCAGTATTTT.

The chain carries TRBV5-1 and TRBJ1-1; no clear D. CDR3 length equals 14 residues. Germline CDR1 SGHRS, CDR2 YFSETQ. V lost 0 bases, J lost 2 bases, and 8 bases lay in between. The CDR3 is CASSLGEINTEAFF. CDR3 coding DNA: TGCGCCAGCAGCTTGGGTGAGATTAACACTGAAGCTTTCTTT.

The gene calls are TRBV10-1 and TRBJ2-5, with TRBD2 matching 14 bases. This CDR3 region has 19 residues. Germline loops: CDR1 WNHNN, CDR2 SYGVQD (reference sequence). V shed 6 bases and J 1 base; nucleotides not matched to a gene: 13. CDR3 coding DNA: TGCGCCAGCAGCGCCCGGGCCGGACTAGCGGGAGGACTCCAAGAGACCCAGTACTTC. It is translated as CASSARAGLAGGLQETQYF.

This clone was picked up one time. The CDR3 reads CASTLLSGGFTDTQYF. CDR3 coding DNA: TGTGCCAGCACCCTCCTGAGCGGGGGGTTTACAGATACGCAGTATTTT. This sequence joins TRBV9 and TRBJ2-3, with TRBD2 matching over 9 bases. V shed 6 bases, J shed 3 bases, and the junction held 11 bases outside the gene matches. CDR1 and CDR2 from the germline V gene are SGDLS and YYNGEE. This CDR3 region has 16 residues.

This sequence joins TRBV29-1 and TRBJ1-1, with no clear D. Germline V gene sequence: CDR1 SQVTM, CDR2 ANQGSEA. The length of the CDR3 is 10 residues. Trimming removed 4 bases at V and 8 bases at J, with 8 bases between. The CDR3 nucleotides are TGCAGCGTTGTTCGGTACGAAGCTTTCTTT. Its protein product is CSVVRYEAFF.

The J gene is TRBJ1-5, the V gene TRBV4-2; D gene uncertain. Germline CDR1 is LGHNA and CDR2 is YNFKEQ. With 0 bases removed from V and 5 bases from J, the gap between germline ends came to 8 bases. CDR3 size: 14 residues. The CDR3 DNA sequence: TGTGCCAGCAGCCAAGACCGGGGAGATCAGCCCCAGCATTTT. Its protein product is CASSQDRGDQPQHF.

This chain uses TRBV2 with TRBJ1-5; possible D gene TRBD1, 6 bases. Per germline, CDR1 SNHLY and CDR2 FYNNEI. The V gene lost 8 bases and the J gene lost 3 bases, with 14 bases spanning the gap. CDR3 length: 14 residues. CDR3 sequence reads: CASRDNAANQPQHF. CDR3 DNA sequence: TGTGCCAGCCGGGACAACGCGGCCAATCAGCCCCAGCATTTT. The full variable domain, rest sourced from reference TRBV2 and TRBJ1-5, is EPEVTQTPSHQVTQMGQEVILRCVPISNHLYFYWYRQILGQKVEFLVSFYNNEISEKSEIFDDQFSVERPDGSNFTLKIRSTKLEDSAMYFCASRDNAANQPQHFGDGTRLSIL.

This clone has a handful of counts. The CDR3 protein is CASSLGQNQPQHF. Written as DNA, the CDR3 is TGTGCCAGCAGCTTAGGACAGAATCAGCCCCAGCATTTT. The V and J genes are TRBV7-9 and TRBJ1-5; D is possibly TRBD1 (5 bases). This CDR3 has 13 amino acids. Germline values: CDR1 SEHNR, CDR2 FQNEAQ (reference sequence). Trimming left V 1 base short and J 4 bases short, with 5 bases between.

J is TRBJ1-2 and V is TRBV4-1; 11 bases match TRBD1. The germline gives CDR1 MGHRA, CDR2 YSYEKL. The CDR3 is 15 amino acids. With V trimmed by 3 bases and J by 6 bases, 6 bases remained unmatched. The CDR3 here is CASSQGQGVGDGYTF. The CDR3 coding sequence is TGCGCCAGCAGCCAGGGACAGGGGGTCGGCGATGGCTACACCTTC.

The chain couples TRBV28 to TRBJ1-1, with a tentative D call TRBD1 (5 bases). CDR3 size: 13 residues. Per the germline V gene, CDR1 is MDHEN and CDR2 is SYDVKM. With 3 bases removed from V and 3 bases from J, the gap between germline ends came to 8 bases. The DNA of the CDR3 is TGTGCCAGCAGTTTCAGGGAATACACTGAAGCTTTCTTT. Translated, it gives CASSFREYTEAFF.

The chain has TRBV6-5 and TRBJ1-4; 8 positions match TRBD1. The CDR3 covers 15 residues. With V trimmed by 2 bases and J by 5 bases, 4 bases remained unmatched. Germline-derived CDR1 and CDR2 are MNHEY and SVGAGI. CDR3: CASSYQGQANEKLFF. For the CDR3, the DNA is TGTGCCAGCAGTTACCAGGGACAGGCCAATGAAAAACTGTTTTTT.

This chain links TRBV2 with TRBJ1-4; D might be TRBD1 (6 bases). In germline, CDR1 is SNHLY, CDR2 FYNNEI. CDR3 size: 13 residues. Between the trimmed V and J ends, which lost 8 bases and 5 bases, there was a span of 12 bases. The CDR3 DNA reads as TGTGCCAGCCTTACAGGGCCCAATGAAAAACTGTTTTTT. Its translation is CASLTGPNEKLFF.

DNA for the CDR3: TGCGCCAGCAGCTGGGGACACGACACAGATACGCAGTATTTT. Translated: CASSWGHDTDTQYF. This chain connects TRBV5-1 to TRBJ2-3; tentative D call: TRBD1 (6 bases). Per germline, CDR1 SGHRS and CDR2 YFSETQ. There are 14 residues in the CDR3. V lost 3 bases and J 2 bases, leaving 10 bases between the germline ends.

This clone came up a few times. V gene TRBV27 combines with J gene TRBJ2-7; 11 bases map to TRBD2. V lost 5 bases and J lost 4; bases outside the gene matches: 7. Germline V gene data show CDR1 as MNHEY and CDR2 as SMNVEV (reference sequence). The CDR3 length is 15 residues. The CDR3 coding sequence is TGTGCCAGCAGTGGAATAGCGGGAGGGAATTACGAGCAGTACTTC. This codes for CASSGIAGGNYEQYF.

V is TRBV19 and J is TRBJ1-1; the match to TRBD1 covers 12 bases. Per germline, CDR1 LNHDA and CDR2 SQIVND (reference sequence). The V and J ends lost 1 base and 12 bases, in that order; junction bases with no gene match: 6. This CDR3 comprises 14 residues. This CDR3 reads CASSIGGTGGLTFF. CDR3 sequence (DNA): TGTGCCAGTAGTATAGGAGGGACAGGGGGCTTGACTTTCTTT.

The chain joins TRBV28 to TRBJ1-2, with TRBD1 identical over 7 bases. Losses at the gene ends were 5 bases for V and 8 bases for J; bases not matched to a gene: 14. This CDR3 has 15 residues. CDR1 is MDHEN and CDR2 is SYDVKM in the germline V gene. This chain's CDR3 is CASSPTTGVMLGYTF. CDR3 DNA sequence: TGTGCCAGCAGTCCAACTACAGGGGTAATGCTCGGCTACACCTTC.

The rearrangement joins TRBV27 to TRBJ2-7, with TRBD2 identical over 9 bases. The trim removed 5 bases at V and 2 bases at J, leaving 19 bases unmatched. Germline V gene data show CDR1 as MNHEY and CDR2 as SMNVEV (reference sequence). The CDR3 contains 19 residues. The CDR3 sequence is CASSRMPNTGTSRTYEQYF. Written as DNA, the CDR3 is TGTGCCAGCAGTAGAATGCCCAATACAGGGACTAGCCGAACCTACGAGCAGTACTTC.

The chain combines TRBV6-5 with TRBJ1-3, with a possible D match to TRBD1 (6 bases). CDR3 length: 15 amino acids. Trimming removed 4 bases at V and 0 bases at J, with 10 bases between. The V gene's germline CDR1 is MNHEY and CDR2 SVGAGI. The CDR3 DNA follows: TGTGCCAGCAGTTCCGGACAGATCTCTGGAAACACCATATATTTT. It encodes CASSSGQISGNTIYF.

The V gene is TRBV27, the J gene TRBJ1-1; the D gene is possibly TRBD1 (5 bases). There are 14 residues in the CDR3. The V end lost 0 bases, the J end lost 11 bases, and 16 bases lay between the germline ends. CDR1 is MNHEY and CDR2 is SMNVEV in the germline V gene (reference sequence). The CDR3 DNA is TGTGCCAGCAGTTTATCGCCAAACCAGGGATATGCTTTCTTT. Translated, it gives CASSLSPNQGYAFF.

This sequence joins TRBV28 and TRBJ1-1; D gene ambiguous. This CDR3 contains 13 residues. Trimming left V 6 bases short and J 11 bases short, with 19 bases between. Germline CDR1 MDHEN, CDR2 SYDVKM. CDR3 in amino acids: CASSPEGGWRAFF. The CDR3 nucleotides are TGTGCCAGCAGCCCGGAGGGCGGGTGGCGCGCTTTCTTT.